These T cell receptor beta chains were read from a single sample in a study of T cells in Graves' hyperthyroidism and ophthalmopathy. TCRdb passed the multiplex PCR reads through MiXCR, listing each CDR3 protein once. The table records approximately 510,000 distinct CDR3 sequences, 46% of them present only once. Specimen: peripheral blood or thyroid tissue (not recorded which). The receptors originated from an adult woman with Graves' disease, either hyperthyroidism or ophthalmopathy (not recorded which). Each CDR3 is given with its conserved first and last residue. Each record gives: J gene, clone size, D gene, V gene, CDR3 DNA, CDR3 protein. The D gene is left open where the match is weak. Clone size is shown for a subset of rows, as once, few, many or a class of expanded clone.

>TRBJ1-2|NA|NA|TRBV20-1
TGCAGTGCTAGAGGTAGAAGGAATGGCTACACCTTC
CSARGRRNGYTF
>TRBJ2-7|NA|NA|TRBV7-2
TGTGCCAGCAGCTTAGGGCGGGATAGGTACGAGCAGTACTTC
CASSLGRDRYEQYF
>TRBJ2-5|NA|NA|TRBV20-1
TGCAGTGCTAGCTGGGGTACCCAGTACTTC
CSASWGTQYF
>TRBJ1-1|many|NA|TRBV11-2
TGTACCAGCAGCTTAGGGTACGGGGGCGAAACCGCTTTCTTT
CTSSLGYGGETAFF
>TRBJ2-2|many|NA|TRBV2
TGTGCCAGCAGCGACGTAACCGGGGAGCTGTTTTTT
CASSDVTGELFF
>TRBJ1-1|NA|TRBD1|TRBV10-3
TGTGCCATCAAAAGGTGGGACAGCCGGGAAGCTTTCTTT
CAIKRWDSREAFF
>TRBJ1-1|few|NA|TRBV11-2
TGTGCCAGCAGGGGTCGGGGGTACCCTACGGCTTTCTTT
CASRGRGYPTAFF
>TRBJ1-1|NA|NA|TRBV6-1
TGTGCCAGCCTCATCTCAATGAACACTGAAGCTTTCTTT
CASLISMNTEAFF
>TRBJ1-1|many|NA|TRBV7-9
TGTGCCAGCAGCTTAGAAAGGGCGGAAGAAGCTTTCTTT
CASSLERAEEAFF
>TRBJ1-2|many|NA|TRBV20-1
TGCAGTGCTGCAGAGACTAACTATGGCTACACCTTC
CSAAETNYGYTF
>TRBJ2-7|once|NA|TRBV29-1
TGCAGCGTGGCCGGGACGAATGCCTACGAGCAGTACTTC
CSVAGTNAYEQYF
>TRBJ2-2|NA|NA|TRBV20-1
TGCAGTGCTGGAGGGTACACCGGGGAGCTGTCTTGG
CSAGGYTGELSW
>TRBJ1-6|few|NA|TRBV12-3/TRBV12-4
TGTGCCAGCAGCTTAGGGGGGAATCAGCCCCTCCACTTT
CASSLGGNQPLHF
>TRBJ2-5|NA|NA|TRBV6-1
TGTGCCAGCAGTGAAGATCGCCGGGCCAGAGAGGAGGCCCAGTACTTC
CASSEDRRAREEAQYF
>TRBJ1-4|NA|NA|TRBV11-2
TGTGCCAGCAGTGCGGCGAGCGGGATTAGTGAAAAACTGTTTTTT
CASSAASGISEKLFF
>TRBJ2-5|NA|NA|TRBV7-2
TGTGCCAGCAGCCTGGTGGTGTCGGCTGTCCAAGAGACCCAGTACTTC
CASSLVVSAVQETQYF
>TRBJ1-1|NA|NA|TRBV19
TGTGCCAGTAGTATAGATCGTTTTTTTCCAGGCATGAACACTGAAGCTTTCTTT
CASSIDRFFPGMNTEAFF